A selection of T cell receptor beta chains follows, all from one sample in a study of memory CD4+ T cells and cytomegalovirus serostatus. Using immunoSEQ multiplex PCR, the repertoire was profiled, and TCRdb retains in-frame clones only, with some absent. This sample has some 46,000 clones; 79% occur once, and the top ten carry 0.9% to 1.2%. Sequenced sample: memory CD4+ T cells from blood. Receptor source: an adult in good health and CMV-seronegative. Both conserved end residues are part of each CDR3. D genes are given only for firm matches. Size tells how often a clone was seen (once, few, many) or the class of an expanded clone, and some rows leave it out.

d_call: .
j_call: TRBJ2-7
clone_size: .
v_call: TRBV30
cdr3_aa: CAWGRDLSFYEQYF
cdr3_nt: TGTGCCTGGGGCCGGGACTTATCTTTTTACGAGCAGTACTTC

d_call: .
j_call: TRBJ2-5
clone_size: .
v_call: TRBV6-4
cdr3_aa: CASSRDSGETQYF
cdr3_nt: TGTGCCAGCAGTCGAGACAGCGGGGAGACCCAGTACTTC

d_call: .
j_call: TRBJ2-2
clone_size: .
v_call: TRBV4-1
cdr3_aa: CASSQFLGGNTGELFF
cdr3_nt: TGCGCCAGCAGCCAATTCTTAGGCGGGAACACCGGGGAGCTGTTTTTT

d_call: .
j_call: TRBJ1-5
clone_size: once
v_call: TRBV18
cdr3_aa: CASSPEHNQPQHF
cdr3_nt: TGTGCCAGCTCCCCAGAGCACAATCAGCCCCAGCATTTT

d_call: TRBD2
j_call: TRBJ2-7
clone_size: few
v_call: TRBV6-6
cdr3_aa: CASVSGGTGAYEQYF
cdr3_nt: TGTGCCAGCGTTAGCGGGGGAACGGGGGCCTACGAGCAGTACTTC

d_call: .
j_call: TRBJ2-4
clone_size: .
v_call: TRBV7-2
cdr3_aa: CASSQRGIAKNIQYF
cdr3_nt: TGTGCCAGCAGCCAAAGGGGGATAGCCAAAAACATTCAGTACTTC

d_call: .
j_call: TRBJ1-1
clone_size: .
v_call: TRBV10-3
cdr3_aa: CAISDMVTEAFF
cdr3_nt: TGTGCCATCAGTGATATGGTCACTGAAGCTTTCTTT

d_call: TRBD1
j_call: TRBJ1-1
clone_size: few
v_call: TRBV5-6
cdr3_aa: CASSLLSGTGSTEAFF
cdr3_nt: TGTGCCAGCAGCCTGCTTTCCGGGACAGGGTCCACTGAAGCTTTCTTT

d_call: .
j_call: TRBJ2-1
clone_size: .
v_call: TRBV5-4
cdr3_aa: CASSHFLRGNEQFF
cdr3_nt: TGTGCCAGCAGCCATTTTCTCAGGGGAAATGAGCAGTTCTTC

d_call: TRBD2
j_call: TRBJ2-7
clone_size: .
v_call: TRBV10-3
cdr3_aa: CAISGAGVSSYEQYF
cdr3_nt: TGTGCCATCAGTGGGGCGGGAGTAAGCTCCTACGAGCAGTACTTC

d_call: .
j_call: TRBJ2-1
clone_size: .
v_call: TRBV7-2
cdr3_aa: CASSLGLAGYNEQFF
cdr3_nt: TGTGCCAGCAGCTTGGGGCTAGCCGGCTACAATGAGCAGTTCTTC

d_call: .
j_call: TRBJ1-3
clone_size: .
v_call: TRBV6-5
cdr3_aa: CASSYLPGNTIYF
cdr3_nt: TGTGCCAGCAGTTATCTTCCGGGAAACACCATATATTTT

d_call: .
j_call: TRBJ2-3
clone_size: .
v_call: TRBV7-2
cdr3_aa: CASSARDTQYF
cdr3_nt: TGTGCCAGCAGCGCACGAGATACGCAGTATTTT

d_call: TRBD2
j_call: TRBJ2-1
clone_size: once
v_call: TRBV6-6
cdr3_aa: CATQMVGGNSYNEQFF
cdr3_nt: TGTGCCACCCAGATGGTGGGAGGGAACTCCTACAATGAGCAGTTCTTC

d_call: TRBD1
j_call: TRBJ2-1
clone_size: .
v_call: TRBV5-5
cdr3_aa: CASSSPGTGGQEQFF
cdr3_nt: TGTGCCAGCAGCTCCCCCGGGACAGGGGGGCAGGAGCAGTTCTTC

d_call: TRBD1
j_call: TRBJ2-2
clone_size: .
v_call: TRBV4-1
cdr3_aa: CASSQRTGGNTGELFF
cdr3_nt: TGCGCCAGCAGCCAGCGGACAGGGGGGAACACCGGGGAGCTGTTTTTT

d_call: .
j_call: TRBJ2-7
clone_size: .
v_call: TRBV2
cdr3_aa: CASSVGMLYEQYF
cdr3_nt: TGTGCCAGCAGTGTCGGCATGCTCTACGAGCAGTACTTC

d_call: .
j_call: TRBJ2-7
clone_size: .
v_call: TRBV6-6
cdr3_aa: CASSSSTYEQYF
cdr3_nt: TGTGCCAGCAGTTCGAGTACCTACGAGCAGTACTTC

d_call: .
j_call: TRBJ1-2
clone_size: .
v_call: TRBV9
cdr3_aa: CASSVAGFDGYTF
cdr3_nt: TGTGCCAGCAGCGTAGCAGGGTTTGATGGCTACACCTTC

d_call: .
j_call: TRBJ1-2
clone_size: .
v_call: TRBV5-8
cdr3_aa: CASNPEGRGRYGYTF
cdr3_nt: TGTGCCAGCAACCCCGAGGGGAGGGGGAGATACGGCTACACCTTC

d_call: .
j_call: TRBJ1-4
clone_size: .
v_call: TRBV25-1
cdr3_aa: CASSEAGNEKLFF
cdr3_nt: TGTGCCAGCAGTGAGGCGGGGAATGAAAAACTGTTTTTT

d_call: .
j_call: TRBJ2-3
clone_size: few
v_call: TRBV19
cdr3_aa: CASSPSTDTQYF
cdr3_nt: TGTGCCAGTAGTCCCAGCACAGATACGCAGTATTTT

d_call: .
j_call: TRBJ2-3
clone_size: .
v_call: TRBV5-5
cdr3_aa: CASSLVGRLGGTDTQYF
cdr3_nt: TGTGCCAGCAGCTTGGTAGGGCGCTTGGGTGGCACAGATACGCAGTATTTT

d_call: .
j_call: TRBJ1-2
clone_size: .
v_call: TRBV2
cdr3_aa: CASSEALHRDGYTF
cdr3_nt: TGTGCCAGCAGTGAAGCTCTACACAGGGACGGCTACACCTTC

d_call: TRBD2
j_call: TRBJ2-2
clone_size: .
v_call: TRBV9
cdr3_aa: CASSVRLADNTGELFF
cdr3_nt: TGTGCCAGCAGCGTGAGACTAGCGGATAACACCGGGGAGCTGTTTTTT

d_call: TRBD1
j_call: TRBJ1-2
clone_size: .
v_call: TRBV7-8
cdr3_aa: CASSLADRVIHGYTF
cdr3_nt: TGTGCCAGCAGCTTAGCAGACAGGGTAATACATGGCTACACCTTC

d_call: .
j_call: TRBJ2-5
clone_size: .
v_call: TRBV5-4
cdr3_aa: CASSLRGSYQETQYF
cdr3_nt: TGTGCCAGCAGCTTGCGGGGTTCGTACCAAGAGACCCAGTACTTC

d_call: .
j_call: TRBJ1-4
clone_size: .
v_call: TRBV7-8
cdr3_aa: CASSPDRSYTNEKLFF
cdr3_nt: TGTGCCAGCAGTCCAGACAGGTCTTACACTAATGAAAAACTGTTTTTT

d_call: .
j_call: TRBJ1-1
clone_size: .
v_call: TRBV6-5
cdr3_aa: CASSLNAGTEAFF
cdr3_nt: TGTGCCAGCAGCCTGAACGCGGGCACTGAAGCTTTCTTT

d_call: .
j_call: TRBJ2-2
clone_size: .
v_call: TRBV18
cdr3_aa: CASSTQGSGELFF
cdr3_nt: TGTGCCAGCTCAACGCAGGGTTCCGGGGAGCTGTTTTTT

d_call: TRBD2
j_call: TRBJ2-1
clone_size: few
v_call: TRBV4-1
cdr3_aa: CASSQPTLRPGGPTPYNEQFF
cdr3_nt: TGCGCCAGCAGCCAACCTACACTACGCCCGGGGGGACCAACTCCTTACAATGAGCAGTTCTTC

d_call: TRBD2
j_call: TRBJ2-3
clone_size: .
v_call: TRBV5-4
cdr3_aa: CASSLRAAGVSDAQYF
cdr3_nt: TGTGCCAGCAGCTTAAGGGCGGCGGGAGTTTCGGACGCGCAGTATTTT

d_call: .
j_call: TRBJ1-1
clone_size: .
v_call: TRBV5-1
cdr3_aa: CASIPTGGTTEAFF
cdr3_nt: TGCGCCAGCATCCCGACCGGGGGGACCACTGAAGCTTTCTTT

d_call: .
j_call: TRBJ1-2
clone_size: .
v_call: TRBV19
cdr3_aa: CASRPTYGNGYTF
cdr3_nt: TGTGCCAGCAGACCGACCTATGGGAATGGCTACACCTTC

d_call: .
j_call: TRBJ1-3
clone_size: .
v_call: TRBV5-1
cdr3_aa: CASSSTASGNTIYF
cdr3_nt: TGCGCCAGCAGCTCGACAGCGTCTGGAAACACCATATATTTT

d_call: .
j_call: TRBJ1-5
clone_size: .
v_call: TRBV7-9
cdr3_aa: CASSLGTDYSNQPQHF
cdr3_nt: TGTGCCAGCAGCTTAGGGACCGACTATAGCAATCAGCCCCAGCATTTT

d_call: .
j_call: TRBJ2-1
clone_size: .
v_call: TRBV4-1
cdr3_aa: CASSQDRTSSYNEQFF
cdr3_nt: TGCGCCAGCAGCCAAGACAGGACTTCTTCCTACAATGAGCAGTTCTTC

d_call: .
j_call: TRBJ2-1
clone_size: .
v_call: TRBV5-4
cdr3_aa: CASTPRLSSYNEQFF
cdr3_nt: TGTGCCAGCACTCCCCGGCTGAGCTCCTACAATGAGCAGTTCTTC

d_call: .
j_call: TRBJ2-5
clone_size: .
v_call: TRBV18
cdr3_aa: CASSPPSGGNRMETQYF
cdr3_nt: TGTGCCAGCTCACCACCGAGTGGAGGTAATCGGATGGAGACCCAGTACTTC

d_call: TRBD2
j_call: TRBJ2-1
clone_size: few
v_call: TRBV7-6
cdr3_aa: CASSLTMTSGSRFSYNEQFF
cdr3_nt: TGTGCCAGCAGCTTAACTATGACTAGCGGGAGCCGATTCTCCTACAATGAGCAGTTCTTC

d_call: .
j_call: TRBJ1-1
clone_size: few
v_call: TRBV25-1
cdr3_aa: CAIGNLNTEAFF
cdr3_nt: TGTGCCATTGGGAACCTGAACACTGAAGCTTTCTTT

d_call: .
j_call: TRBJ2-5
clone_size: .
v_call: TRBV19
cdr3_aa: CASSMAQETQYF
cdr3_nt: TGTGCCAGTAGTATGGCCCAAGAGACCCAGTACTTC

d_call: .
j_call: TRBJ1-1
clone_size: few
v_call: TRBV19
cdr3_aa: CASRDRYTEAFF
cdr3_nt: TGTGCCAGTAGGGACAGATACACTGAAGCTTTCTTT

d_call: .
j_call: TRBJ1-4
clone_size: .
v_call: TRBV6-6
cdr3_aa: CASRQWGENEKLFF
cdr3_nt: TGTGCCAGCAGGCAGTGGGGGGAGAATGAAAAACTGTTTTTT

d_call: .
j_call: TRBJ1-1
clone_size: .
v_call: TRBV6-1
cdr3_aa: CAISQGMNTEAFF
cdr3_nt: TGTGCCATCTCGCAGGGAATGAACACTGAAGCTTTCTTT

d_call: TRBD1
j_call: TRBJ1-2
clone_size: .
v_call: TRBV29-1
cdr3_aa: CSVEGDRRTNYGYTF
cdr3_nt: TGCAGCGTTGAGGGGGACAGACGAACTAACTATGGCTACACCTTC

d_call: TRBD1
j_call: TRBJ1-2
clone_size: .
v_call: TRBV2
cdr3_aa: CASSGQGQGAVGYTF
cdr3_nt: TGTGCCAGCAGCGGGCAGGGACAGGGGGCGGTCGGCTACACCTTC